These 26 T cell receptor beta chains were sequenced from one sample in a study of blood T cell repertoires in COVID-19 (dated by TCRdb to 2019 to 2021). Preparation of the library involved the immunoSEQ multiplex PCR assay. TCRdb re-hosts the immuneACCESS table, in-frame sequences only. Its copies lack some clones; in the studies checked, an unresolved V gene accounts for under half of them, and the cause for the rest is not known. The sample contains a few hundred thousand clones, 90% to 95% of them found a single time. The ten largest clones capture 1% to 1.5% of the sample. Input material: PBMCs or T cells enriched from blood (not recorded which). Receptors were obtained from a human donor in a cohort exposed to, infected with or recovered from COVID-19 (not recorded which). The donor label of this sample is uncertain.

This clone was seen once. V usage is TRBV5-5 and J usage is TRBJ1-5; D might be TRBD1 (6 bases). This CDR3 has 16 amino acids. Looked up from germline, CDR1 is SGHKS and CDR2 is YYEKEE (reference sequence). Trimming cost V 1 base and J 0 bases, with 11 bases left between them. CDR3 sequence reads: CASSLSRTVSNQPQHF. DNA of the CDR3: TGTGCCAGCAGCTTGAGTAGGACAGTTAGCAATCAGCCCCAGCATTTT.

In this sample, this clone turned up a few times. The chain's CDR3 is CASSGSGGATSTDTQYF. Here the CDR3 DNA reads TGTGCCAGCAGCGGCAGCGGGGGGGCTACTAGCACAGATACGCAGTATTTT. V is TRBV5-5 and J is TRBJ2-3; 10 bases are shared with TRBD2. J lost 0 bases, V lost 4 bases, and 8 bases had no gene match. This CDR3 has 17 amino acids. CDR1 and CDR2 from the germline V gene are SGHKS and YYEKEE (reference sequence).

The chain carries TRBV19 and TRBJ2-1; 13 bases are a match to TRBD2. This CDR3 is built from 20 residues. Trimming at V came to 6 bases and at J to 6 bases, leaving 20 bases not matched to a gene. The germline gives CDR1 LNHDA, CDR2 SQIVND (reference sequence). The CDR3 DNA follows: TGTGCCAGTAGGGTCAGGACTAGCGGGGGTAGGGCCCTAGTAGGCAATGAGCAGTTCTTC. Protein: CASRVRTSGGRALVGNEQFF.

J is TRBJ2-1 and V is TRBV6-4; 9 bases map to TRBD2. The V and J ends lost 8 bases and 3 bases, in that order; junction bases with no gene match: 5. The length of the CDR3 is 14 residues. CDR1 is MRHNA and CDR2 is SNTAGT in the germline V gene. The CDR3 reads CASRQAGGYNEQFF. The CDR3 bases are TGTGCCAGCCGGCAAGCGGGGGGCTACAATGAGCAGTTCTTC.

This sequence joins TRBV29-1 and TRBJ1-2, with 9 nucleotides matching TRBD1. CDR3 length: 15 residues. Germline trimming cut 0 bases from V and 0 bases from J; bases unmatched to any gene: 2. Germline CDR1 is SQVTM and CDR2 is ANQGSEA. Written as DNA, the CDR3 is TGCAGCGTTGAAGATCGACAGGGGGCTAACTATGGCTACACCTTC. Residues: CSVEDRQGANYGYTF.

This clone came up a few times. V usage is TRBV27 and J usage is TRBJ2-1, with D maybe TRBD1 (5 bases). Per the germline V gene, CDR1 is MNHEY and CDR2 is SMNVEV (reference sequence). The CDR3 contains 15 residues. The V end was cut by 3 bases, the J end by 2 bases, with 11 bases between. CDR3 coding DNA: TGTGCCAGCAGTTTTGAGTCAGGGCCCTACAATGAGCAGTTCTTC. It yields the protein CASSFESGPYNEQFF.

The chain joins TRBV2 to TRBJ1-1; no clear D gene. This CDR3 spans 11 amino acids. Germline-derived CDR1 and CDR2 are SNHLY and FYNNEI. Trimming took 5 bases from V and 2 from J, leaving 3 bases between them. For the CDR3, the DNA is TGTGCCAGCAGTTTAAACACTGAAGCTTTCTTT. This encodes CASSLNTEAFF. The whole variable domain, filled in from reference TRBV2 and TRBJ1-1, reads EPEVTQTPSHQVTQMGQEVILRCVPISNHLYFYWYRQILGQKVEFLVSFYNNEISEKSEIFDDQFSVERPDGSNFTLKIRSTKLEDSAMYFCASSLNTEAFFGQGTRLTVV.

Written as DNA, the CDR3 is TGTGCCAGCAGCTTCGGGGTATCTGGAAACACCATATATTTT. It translates to CASSFGVSGNTIYF. V usage is TRBV11-2 and J usage is TRBJ1-3, with D unclear. CDR3 size: 14 residues. V shed 3 bases and J shed 1 base, with 7 bases lying between them. Germline values: CDR1 SGHAT, CDR2 FQNNGV.

This chain links TRBV5-6 with TRBJ2-1, with 9 bases fitting TRBD2. Germline V lookup: CDR1 SGHDT, CDR2 YYEEEE. The CDR3 sequence is 17 residues long. With V trimmed by 1 base and J by 8 bases, 13 bases remained unmatched. CDR3 in amino acids: CASSLFDRTSARDEQFF. Written as DNA, the CDR3 is TGTGCCAGCAGCTTGTTCGATCGGACTAGCGCTCGGGATGAGCAGTTCTTC.

This sequence joins TRBV4-2 and TRBJ1-2; 12 bases map to TRBD1. The germline V gene has CDR1 LGHNA and CDR2 YNFKEQ. V was pared by 4 bases and J by 8 bases, with 14 bases of the junction left unmatched. CDR3 length: 17 residues. The CDR3 is CASSPYSGTGGGGGYTF. The CDR3 region has the DNA TGTGCCAGCAGCCCCTATTCCGGGACAGGGGGCGGAGGGGGCTACACCTTC.

This rearrangement joins TRBV10-3 to TRBJ2-1, with 12 bases lining up with TRBD2. The CDR3 consists of 17 residues. V dropped 2 bases and J dropped 0; count of bases not matched to a gene: 2. In germline, CDR1 is ENHRY, CDR2 SYGVKD. DNA for the CDR3: TGTGCCATCAGTGAGGCTAGCGGGGGGGCCTCCTACAATGAGCAGTTCTTC. Translated: CAISEASGGASYNEQFF.

V gene TRBV27 combines with J gene TRBJ2-7, with 7 positions matching TRBD1. The CDR3 covers 18 residues. CDR1 is MNHEY and CDR2 is SMNVEV in the germline V gene (reference sequence). The V and J ends lost 6 bases and 3 bases, in that order; junction bases with no gene match: 20. CDR3 sequence (DNA): TGTGCCAGCAGCCCTAGGGTCGCTGGCAGGGGGATTTTCTACGAGCAGTACTTC. Protein: CASSPRVAGRGIFYEQYF.

The chain uses TRBV4-1 and TRBJ2-7; D call uncertain. Trimming took off 0 bases at V and 2 bases at J, with 11 bases between the two ends. The length of the CDR3 is 15 residues. Germline V gene lookup returns CDR1 MGHRA and CDR2 YSYEKL. CDR3 coding DNA: TGCGCCAGCAGCCAAGATAGGCGACTGACCTACGAGCAGTACTTC. It specifies CASSQDRRLTYEQYF.

A single count supports this clone. Distinct nucleotide sequences in the sample also encode this CDR3. The chain couples TRBV7-9 to TRBJ1-1, with 7 bases fitting TRBD1. Germline V gene sequence: CDR1 SEHNR, CDR2 FQNEAQ (reference sequence). V was pared by 1 base and J by 1 base, with 0 bases of the junction left unmatched. This CDR3 has 14 residues. The CDR3 region has the DNA TGTGCCAGCAGCTTAGGACAGGGGAACACTGAAGCTTTCTTT. Translating it yields CASSLGQGNTEAFF.

This clone appeared once. The chain couples TRBV5-6 to TRBJ2-3, with a weak D call TRBD2 (6 bases). The germline V gene encodes CDR1 SGHDT and CDR2 YYEEEE. V lost 0 bases to trimming and J lost 5 bases, with 7 bases between them. This CDR3 is built from 13 residues. In DNA form, the CDR3 reads TGTGCCAGCAGCTTGGGGGAGGAAGATACGCAGTATTTT. Translating gives CASSLGEEDTQYF.

The CDR3 is CASSVEGGVNYGYTF. For the CDR3, the DNA is TGTGCCAGCAGCGTTGAAGGGGGCGTTAACTATGGCTACACCTTC. The genes are TRBV5-5 and TRBJ1-2; TRBD1 matches at 7 bases. Germline assignment: CDR1 SGHKS and CDR2 YYEKEE (reference sequence). J lost 1 base, V lost 4 bases, and 7 bases had no gene match. This CDR3 contains 15 residues.

V usage is TRBV18 and J usage is TRBJ1-1, with 9 bases lining up with TRBD1. V gave up 5 bases and J gave up 2 bases; unmatched junction bases: 6. The V gene's germline CDR1 is KGHSH and CDR2 LQKENI. This CDR3 has 15 amino acids. The CDR3 region has the DNA TGTGCCAGCTCAGTACAGGGGGCGAAAAACACTGAAGCTTTCTTT. It encodes CASSVQGAKNTEAFF.

The chain has TRBV6-6 and TRBJ1-2; possible D gene TRBD1, 6 bases. The germline gives CDR1 MNHNY, CDR2 SVGAGI (reference sequence). The CDR3 sequence is 13 residues long. Trimming pared 10 bases from V and 4 bases from J, leaving 16 bases between. The CDR3 DNA is TGTGCCAATAACAGGGCCCCGGGCTATGGCTACACCTTC. It specifies CANNRAPGYGYTF.

V gene TRBV29-1 combines with J gene TRBJ2-5; 11 positions match TRBD2. The V segment lost 0 bases and the J segment 3 bases; nucleotides outside the gene matches: 6. Germline V gives CDR1 SQVTM, CDR2 ANQGSEA. The CDR3 loop spans 16 amino acids. The DNA for the CDR3 is TGCAGCGTTGAAGACTCTCTAGCGGGGGGCGAAGAGACCCAGTACTTC. It yields the protein CSVEDSLAGGEETQYF.

The chain recombines TRBV9 with TRBJ2-3, with D possibly TRBD1 on 5 matching bases. Trimming took 0 bases from V and 1 from J, leaving 9 bases between them. CDR1 SGDLS and CDR2 YYNGEE come from the germline V gene. The CDR3 length is 15 residues. CDR3 nucleotides: TGTGCCAGCAGCGTAGCGGACATTCGCACAGATACGCAGTATTTT. It translates to CASSVADIRTDTQYF.

This rearrangement joins TRBV27 to TRBJ1-2; a weak D match, TRBD1 (5 bases). Per germline, CDR1 MNHEY and CDR2 SMNVEV (reference sequence). The CDR3 loop spans 12 amino acids. V lost 6 bases to trimming and J lost 6 bases, with 11 bases between them. The CDR3 loop is CASSQGRNGYTF. The CDR3 region has the DNA TGTGCCAGCAGCCAGGGTAGGAATGGCTACACCTTC.

The rearrangement links TRBV10-3 to TRBJ1-6, with TRBD1 matching 9 bases. V was clipped by 5 bases and J by 7 bases; unmatched bases: 6. This CDR3 has 15 residues. Germline CDR1 and CDR2: ENHRY and SYGVKD. The CDR3 sequence is CAISPNGQGNSPLHF. CDR3 bases: TGTGCCATCAGTCCAAATGGACAGGGGAATTCACCCCTCCACTTT.

This rearrangement joins TRBV29-1 to TRBJ1-2, with D unresolved. V lost 6 bases to trimming and J lost 10 bases, with 15 bases between them. The CDR3 is 11 amino acids. Germline CDR1 is SQVTM and CDR2 is ANQGSEA. CDR3 residues: CSVPEGLLYTF. As DNA, the CDR3 is TGCAGCGTCCCAGAAGGACTGCTCTACACCTTC. The variable domain in full, with the rest retrieved from reference TRBV29-1 and TRBJ1-2, is SAVISQKPSRDICQRGTSLTIQCQVDSQVTMMFWYRQQPGQSLTLIATANQGSEATYESGFVIDKFPISRPNLTFSTLTVSNMSPEDSSIYLCSVPEGLLYTFGSGTRLTVV.

A word on this clone: One junction end does not reproduce the germline sequence, and a read error may be involved. V and J are TRBV19 and TRBJ1-1, with no clear D. CDR3 length equals 14 residues. Germline V gene lookup returns CDR1 LNHDA and CDR2 SQIVND (reference sequence). Written as DNA, the CDR3 is TGTGCCAGTAGGATAGGAGGGCCCAACACTGAAGCTTTCTTT. Translating gives CASRIGGPNTEAFF.

This chain links TRBV7-2 with TRBJ1-1; D not resolved. The V gene lost 0 bases and the J gene lost 12 bases, with 11 bases spanning the gap. The CDR3 consists of 12 residues. Germline CDR1 SGHTA, CDR2 FQGNSA. The CDR3 region has the DNA TGTGCCAGCAGCTTAGCCGGGTCTGGGTCTTTCTTT. Encoded protein: CASSLAGSGSFF. The variable domain in full, completed from reference TRBV7-2 and TRBJ1-1, reads GAGVSQSPSNKVTEKGKDVELRCDPISGHTALYWYRQSLGQGLEFLIYFQGNSAPDKSGLPSDRFSAERTGGSVSTLTIQRTQQEDSAVYLCASSLAGSGSFFGQGTRLTVV.

V gene TRBV5-1 combines with J gene TRBJ1-2; D remains ambiguous. The CDR3 extends over 13 amino acids. In germline, CDR1 is SGHRS, CDR2 YFSETQ. Trimming removed 4 bases from V and 2 bases from J, with 9 bases in between. The CDR3 here is CASSPTFNYGYTF. CDR3 nucleotides: TGCGCCAGCAGCCCGACTTTCAACTATGGCTACACCTTC.